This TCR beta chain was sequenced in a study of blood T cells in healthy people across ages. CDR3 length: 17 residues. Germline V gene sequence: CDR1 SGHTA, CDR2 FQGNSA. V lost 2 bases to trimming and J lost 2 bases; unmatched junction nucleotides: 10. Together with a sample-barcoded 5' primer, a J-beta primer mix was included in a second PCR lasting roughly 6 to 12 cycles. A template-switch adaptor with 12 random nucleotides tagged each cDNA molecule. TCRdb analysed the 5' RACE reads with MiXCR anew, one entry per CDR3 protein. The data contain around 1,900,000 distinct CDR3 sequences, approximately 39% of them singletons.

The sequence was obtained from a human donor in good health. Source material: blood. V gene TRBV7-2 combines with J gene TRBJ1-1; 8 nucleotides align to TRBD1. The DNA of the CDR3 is TGTGCCAGCAGCTTACTTAGGGGACAGGTCCCTAACACTGAAGCTTTCTTT. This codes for CASSLLRGQVPNTEAFF.